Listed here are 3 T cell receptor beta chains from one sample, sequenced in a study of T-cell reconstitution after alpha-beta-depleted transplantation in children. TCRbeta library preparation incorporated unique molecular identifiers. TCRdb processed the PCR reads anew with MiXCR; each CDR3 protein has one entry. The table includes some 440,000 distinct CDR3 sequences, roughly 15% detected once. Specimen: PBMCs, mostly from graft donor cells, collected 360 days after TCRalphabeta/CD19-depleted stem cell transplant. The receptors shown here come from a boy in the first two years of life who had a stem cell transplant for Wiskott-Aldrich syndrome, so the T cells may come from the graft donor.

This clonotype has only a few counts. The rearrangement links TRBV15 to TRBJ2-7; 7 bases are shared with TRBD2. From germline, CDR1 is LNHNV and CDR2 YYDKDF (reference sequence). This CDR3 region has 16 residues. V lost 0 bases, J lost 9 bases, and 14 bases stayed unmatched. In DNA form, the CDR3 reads TGTGCCACCAGCAGAGAACTAAGCGGGATCCCTAGACGGCAGTACTTC. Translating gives CATSRELSGIPRRQYF.

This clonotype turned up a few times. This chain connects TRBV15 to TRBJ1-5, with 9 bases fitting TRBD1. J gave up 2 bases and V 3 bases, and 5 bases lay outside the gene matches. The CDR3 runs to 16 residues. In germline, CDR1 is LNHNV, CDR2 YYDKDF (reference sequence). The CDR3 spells CATSRGTGKGNQPQHF. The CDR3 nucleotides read TGTGCCACCAGCAGGGGGACAGGGAAAGGCAATCAGCCCCAGCATTTT. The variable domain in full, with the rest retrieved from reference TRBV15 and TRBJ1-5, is DAMVIQNPRYQVTQFGKPVTLSCSQTLNHNVMYWYQQKSSQAPKLLFHYYDKDFNNEADTPDNFQSRRPNTSFCFLDIRSPGLGDTAMYLCATSRGTGKGNQPQHFGDGTRLSIL.

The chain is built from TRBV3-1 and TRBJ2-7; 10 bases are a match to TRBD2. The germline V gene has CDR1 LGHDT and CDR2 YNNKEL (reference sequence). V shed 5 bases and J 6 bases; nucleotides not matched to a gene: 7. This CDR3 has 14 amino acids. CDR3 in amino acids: CASSALAGFGEQYF. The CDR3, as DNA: TGTGCCAGCAGCGCACTAGCGGGGTTCGGCGAGCAGTACTTC.